A selection of T cell receptor beta chains follows, all from one sample in a study of PD-1 blockade in classical Hodgkin lymphoma. Using immunoSEQ multiplex PCR, the repertoire was profiled, and TCRdb retains in-frame clones only, with some absent. The repertoire holds tens of thousands of clones, with roughly 78% as singletons. The specimen comprised peripheral blood mononuclear cells (PBMCs), sampled before the fourth cycle of nivolumab. All receptors derive from a human donor with classical Hodgkin lymphoma. Both conserved end residues are part of each CDR3. The D gene is left open where the match is weak. Where a row states a size, it is once, few, many or the class of an expanded clone; other rows omit it.

>TRBJ1-6|TRBV10-3|-|-
TGTGCCATCAGGACGACGGAGAATTCACCCCTCCACTTT
CAIRTTENSPLHF
>TRBJ1-5|TRBV28|-|-
TGTGCCAGCAGCCCAGTCGGTCAGCCCCAGCATTTT
CASSPVGQPQHF
>TRBJ2-3|TRBV6-4|-|TRBD1
TGTGCCAGCAGCGGACAGGGGGGCACAGATACGCAGTATTTT
CASSGQGGTDTQYF
>TRBJ2-5|TRBV6-1|-|-
TGTGCCAGCAGTAGGGATAACAGGGCCTGGGAGACCCAGTACTTC
CASSRDNRAWETQYF
>TRBJ2-4|TRBV2|-|TRBD2
TGTGCCGGGGGGGGAGCGGGACTTCAAAACATTCAGTACTTC
CAGGGAGLQNIQYF
>TRBJ2-7|TRBV4-1|-|TRBD2
TGCGCCAGCAGCCAAGATCTAGTGAAGTTACTAGCGGGAGGGTCAAAGGAGCAGTACTTC
CASSQDLVKLLAGGSKEQYF
>TRBJ1-5|TRBV2|-|-
TGTGCCAGCAGTGTTGAGAGAGGGGTCAATCAGCCCCAGCATTTT
CASSVERGVNQPQHF
>TRBJ1-3|TRBV19|-|-
TGTGCCAGTAGTATGGATATCGTTGACAGGTCTGGAAACACCATATATTTT
CASSMDIVDRSGNTIYF
>TRBJ1-6|TRBV6-1|-|TRBD1
TGTGCCAGCAGTGCCGACAGGGGGCGTAATTCACCCCTCCACTTT
CASSADRGRNSPLHF
>TRBJ2-7|TRBV6-5|-|TRBD1
TGTGCCAGCAGTTACCAGGACAGGGCGGGGTACGAGCAGTACTTC
CASSYQDRAGYEQYF
>TRBJ2-7|TRBV18|-|TRBD2
TGTGCCAGCTCACCGTTTAGCGGGAGTACCTACGAGCAGTACTTC
CASSPFSGSTYEQYF
>TRBJ2-3|TRBV19|once|-
TGTGCCAGTAGTTCACAGGGTTCCACAGATACGCAGTATTTT
CASSSQGSTDTQYF
>TRBJ1-1|TRBV11-2|-|-
TGTGCCAGCAGCTTCGGGAGGCAGAACACTGAAGCTTTCTTT
CASSFGRQNTEAFF
>TRBJ2-7|TRBV7-9|few|-
TGTGCCAGCAGCTGGGACACCTACGAGCAGTACTTC
CASSWDTYEQYF
>TRBJ2-1|TRBV5-1|-|TRBD2
TGCGCCAGCAGAAAGCGGGAGTCTACCTACAATGAGCAGTTCTTC
CASRKRESTYNEQFF